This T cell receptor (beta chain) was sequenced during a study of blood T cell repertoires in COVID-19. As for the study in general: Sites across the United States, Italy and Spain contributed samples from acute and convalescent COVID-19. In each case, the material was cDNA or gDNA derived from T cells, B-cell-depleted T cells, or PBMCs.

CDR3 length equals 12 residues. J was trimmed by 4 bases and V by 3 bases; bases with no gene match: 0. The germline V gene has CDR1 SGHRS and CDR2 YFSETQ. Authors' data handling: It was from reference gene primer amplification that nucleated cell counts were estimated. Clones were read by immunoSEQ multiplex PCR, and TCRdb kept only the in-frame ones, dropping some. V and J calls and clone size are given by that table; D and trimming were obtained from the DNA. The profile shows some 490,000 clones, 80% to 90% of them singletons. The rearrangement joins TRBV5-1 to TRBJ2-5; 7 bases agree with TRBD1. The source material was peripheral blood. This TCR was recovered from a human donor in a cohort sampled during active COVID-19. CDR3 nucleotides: TGCGCCAGCAGCTACAGGGGAGAGACCCAGTACTTC. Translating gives CASSYRGETQYF.